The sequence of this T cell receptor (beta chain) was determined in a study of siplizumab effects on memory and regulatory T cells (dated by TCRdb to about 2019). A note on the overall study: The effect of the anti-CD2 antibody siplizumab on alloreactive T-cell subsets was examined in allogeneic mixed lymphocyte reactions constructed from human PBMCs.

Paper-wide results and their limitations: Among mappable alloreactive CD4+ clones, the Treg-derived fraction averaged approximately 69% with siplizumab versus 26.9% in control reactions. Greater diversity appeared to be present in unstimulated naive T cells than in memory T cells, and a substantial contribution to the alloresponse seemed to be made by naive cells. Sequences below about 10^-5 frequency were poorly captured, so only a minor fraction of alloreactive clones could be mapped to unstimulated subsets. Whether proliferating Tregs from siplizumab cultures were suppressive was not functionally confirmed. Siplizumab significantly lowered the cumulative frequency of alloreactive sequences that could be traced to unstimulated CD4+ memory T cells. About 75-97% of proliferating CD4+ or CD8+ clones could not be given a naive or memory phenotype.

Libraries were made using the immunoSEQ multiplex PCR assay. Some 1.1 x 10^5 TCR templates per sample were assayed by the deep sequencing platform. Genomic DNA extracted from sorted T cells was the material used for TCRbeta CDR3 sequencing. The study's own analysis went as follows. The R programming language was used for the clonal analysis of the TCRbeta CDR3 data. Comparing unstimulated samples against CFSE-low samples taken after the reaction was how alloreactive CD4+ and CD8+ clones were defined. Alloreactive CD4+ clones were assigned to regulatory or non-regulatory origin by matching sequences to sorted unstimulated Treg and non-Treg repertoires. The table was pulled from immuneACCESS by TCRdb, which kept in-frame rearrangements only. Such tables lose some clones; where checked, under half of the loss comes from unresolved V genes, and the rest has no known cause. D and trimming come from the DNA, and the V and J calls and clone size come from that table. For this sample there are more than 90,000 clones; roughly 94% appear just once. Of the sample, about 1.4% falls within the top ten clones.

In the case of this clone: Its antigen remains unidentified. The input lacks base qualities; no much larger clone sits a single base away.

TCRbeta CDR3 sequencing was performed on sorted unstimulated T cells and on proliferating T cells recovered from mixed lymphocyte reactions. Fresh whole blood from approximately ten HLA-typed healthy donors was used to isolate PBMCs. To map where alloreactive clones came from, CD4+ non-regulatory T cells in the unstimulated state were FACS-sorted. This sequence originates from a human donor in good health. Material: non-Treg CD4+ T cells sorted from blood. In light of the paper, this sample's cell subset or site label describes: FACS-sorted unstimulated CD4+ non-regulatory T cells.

The DNA sequence follows: TGTGCCAGCAGTTTCAGGGAAAGAGATACGCAGTATTTT. The resulting protein is CASSFRERDTQYF. The rearranged chain carries TRBV28 and TRBJ2-3, and possibly TRBD1, on 5 matching bases. V and J are truncated by 3 bases and 5 bases respectively, leaving an intervening sequence of 9 bases. The CDR3 measures 13 amino acids from cysteine to phenylalanine. Solely the CDR3 DNA is kept, with 39 bases framed from the first base. CDR1 and CDR2, per the germline V gene, are MDHEN and SYDVKM.